This TCR beta chain was obtained from a study of cytomegalovirus exposure and HLA in healthy donors. Study context: Later analysis reported that the 120 validation repertoires shared the platform of the roughly 680 first-cohort repertoires.

The data were produced by immunoSEQ multiplex PCR, yet TCRdb's version contains in-frame clones alone and is incomplete. The sample yields roughly 140,000 clones, roughly 92% seen once. The sample consisted of PBMCs. This clonotype was sampled from a man aged 18 to 30 in good health and CMV-seronegative.

The CDR3 DNA sequence: TGCGCCAGCAGCTTGGGACAGGGTATGAGGAATGAGCAGTTCTTC. Amino acids: CASSLGQGMRNEQFF. The chain links TRBV5-1 to TRBJ2-1; the match to TRBD1 covers 7 bases. With V trimmed by 0 bases and J by 7 bases, 7 bases remained unmatched. CDR1 and CDR2 (germline): SGHRS, YFSETQ. The CDR3 is made up of 15 amino acids.